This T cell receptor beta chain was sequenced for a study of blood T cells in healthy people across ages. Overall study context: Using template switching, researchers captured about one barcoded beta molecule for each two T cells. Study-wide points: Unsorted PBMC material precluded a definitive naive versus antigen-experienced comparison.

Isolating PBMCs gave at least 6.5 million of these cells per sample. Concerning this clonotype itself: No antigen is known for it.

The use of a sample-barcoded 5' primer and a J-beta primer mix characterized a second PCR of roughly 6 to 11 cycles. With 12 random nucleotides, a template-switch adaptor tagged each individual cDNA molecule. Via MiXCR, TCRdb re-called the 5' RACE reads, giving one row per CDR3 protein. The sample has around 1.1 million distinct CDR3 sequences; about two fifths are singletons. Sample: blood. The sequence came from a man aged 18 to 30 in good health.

Here the CDR3 reads CASSYGGQMNTEAFF. CDR3 in DNA: TGTGCCAGCAGTTACGGGGGACAGATGAACACTGAAGCTTTCTTT. The V call is TRBV6-6, the J call TRBJ1-1; 7 bases line up with TRBD1. V dropped 2 bases and J dropped 0; count of bases not matched to a gene: 3. This CDR3 region has 15 residues. Germline CDR1 reads MNHNY; CDR2 reads SVGAGI (reference sequence).